This TCR beta chain appears in the sequencing data of a study of blood T cell repertoires in COVID-19 (dated by TCRdb to about 2020). The study in broad terms: Samples from collaborators originated in the United States, Italy and Spain and spanned both the acute and convalescent phases of COVID-19. The prospective study material was composed of cDNA or gDNA derived from T cells, B-cell-depleted T cells, or PBMCs. Deeply sampled blood TCRbeta repertoires from subjects exposed to, actively infected with, or recovered from COVID-19 were included in the dataset. The repertoires were released in a freely available public database meant as a resource for research on the immune response to SARS-CoV-2. The samples were drawn from two sources: the first 160 participants of the ongoing ImmuneRACE study, and over 1,000 subjects contributed by 6 global collaborators. Sample metadata almost always included a de-identified subject ID, COVID-19 status, age in years and sex. Where available, HLA class I and class II types were obtained from metadata supplied by the sample provider rather than from assay-based typing.

Including cysteine and phenylalanine, the CDR3 has 15 amino acids. Just the 45-base CDR3 DNA is kept, in frame starting at base 1. The germline V gene yields SGDLS for CDR1 and YYNGEE for CDR2. V is shortened by 0 bases, J by 8 bases, and the region joining them spans 17 bases. The paper's findings and limits, for the study overall: Clinical and demographic metadata were provided uncurated, with the amount varying by source and participant.

The collaborating institutions used their own protocols to collect whole blood in K2EDTA tubes. For TCRbeta analysis, collaborators shipped samples in one of three forms: frozen whole blood, isolated PBMCs, or DNA extracted from either of those sample types. TCRbeta CDR3 regions were amplified from genomic DNA by means of the immunoSEQ Assay, a bias-controlled multiplex PCR. The source study handled its data this way. The number of nucleated cells in each sample was estimated from the amplification of reference gene primers within the assay. Sequence reads were collapsed and filtered to measure the absolute abundance of every unique TCRbeta CDR3 rearrangement. For each sample, productive Simpson clonality was calculated by taking the square root of Simpson's diversity index across productive rearrangements. Imported from immuneACCESS, the table was reduced by TCRdb to in-frame sequences with V and J called. These copies leave out some clones; in studies compared against another copy, an unresolved V gene accounts for under half, and the cause of the remainder is not known. That table supplies the V and J calls and clone size; D and trimming were determined from the DNA. For this sample the table gives 110,000 or so clones, of which around 85% were detected only once. About 12% of the sample comes from the top ten.

Notes on this clone: Its antigen is not yet known. Base qualities are not at hand, and no much larger clone is one base apart.

Sequencing input: peripheral blood. This clonotype was sampled from a human donor in a cohort sampled during active COVID-19. The chain is made from TRBV9 and TRBJ1-2, and perhaps TRBD1 as D gene, on 6 matching bases. In nucleotide form, the sequence is TGTGCCAGCAGCGTAGGCCAGGGGTTTCGGAGCGGCTACACCTTC. The translation is CASSVGQGFRSGYTF.